This is a list of T cell receptor beta chains from one sample in a study of cytomegalovirus exposure and HLA in healthy donors. Profiling relied on immunoSEQ multiplex PCR, and the TCRdb table lists in-frame clones only, not all of them. Seen here are approximately 210,000 clones, roughly 80% observed once, and the top ten hold over 2%. The material sequenced was PBMCs. These receptors all come from a woman younger than 45 in good health and CMV-seropositive. Each CDR3 is given with its conserved first and last residue. Each record gives: V gene, clone size, J gene, D gene, CDR3 DNA, CDR3 protein. A D gene is named only where the DNA matches it firmly. Rows give clone size only sometimes, using once, few, many, or a class for an expanded clone.

TRBV5-4	.	TRBJ1-1	.	TGTGCCAGCAGCTTGGAGGCCGGGAGAACTGAAGCTTTCTTT	CASSLEAGRTEAFF
TRBV7-2	.	TRBJ1-5	.	TGTGCCAGCAGCTTATGGGGCAGCTCAAGTCAGCCCCAGCATTTT	CASSLWGSSSQPQHF
TRBV27	.	TRBJ2-7	.	TGTGCCAGCAGTTCCCGTGGGCAGAAACAGTACTTC	CASSSRGQKQYF
TRBV18	few	TRBJ2-7	.	TGTGCCAGCTCACCACAACCGACTAGTTTCGATGAGCAGTACTTC	CASSPQPTSFDEQYF
TRBV7-2	.	TRBJ1-5	.	TGTGCCACCTCCGGGGCGGGGTCAGTGCAAGATCAGCCCCAGCATTTT	CATSGAGSVQDQPQHF
TRBV7-2	.	TRBJ1-5	.	TGTGCCAGCAGCTTAGACAGGACCCAGCCCCAGCATTTT	CASSLDRTQPQHF
TRBV5-3	.	TRBJ2-1	TRBD1	TGTGCCAGAAGCTCTACGGGACAGGGGCTGTGGGAGTTGTTCTACAATGAGCAGTTCTTC	CARSSTGQGLWELFYNEQFF
TRBV7-2	.	TRBJ1-5	TRBD1	TGTGCCAGCAGTTTAGACAGGGTTCAGCCCCAGCATTTT	CASSLDRVQPQHF
TRBV28	.	TRBJ1-2	.	TGTGCCAGCAGTCCCCGGCGGGGTATTGGCTATGGCTACACCTTC	CASSPRRGIGYGYTF
TRBV7-3	.	TRBJ2-7	TRBD2	TGTGCCAGCTCCCCTGGGACTAGCCGTCACGAGCAGTACTTC	CASSPGTSRHEQYF
TRBV29-1	once	TRBJ2-3	.	TGCAGCGTTGTTAGGAGTAGCACAGATACGCAGTATTTT	CSVVRSSTDTQYF
TRBV5-1	.	TRBJ1-3	TRBD1	TGCGCCAGCAGCACAGGAACCGGGACAGGAAGGAACACCATATATTTT	CASSTGTGTGRNTIYF
TRBV4-3	once	TRBJ2-1	.	TGCGCCAGCAGCCCCGGGGAAGAGGTCCCCGAGCAGTTCTTC	CASSPGEEVPEQFF
TRBV7-2	few	TRBJ1-2	.	TGTGCCAGCAGCTTGTGGGAGAATGGCTACACCTTC	CASSLWENGYTF
TRBV7-8	.	TRBJ2-7	TRBD1	TGTGCCAGCAGCTCCCTGGGACAGGGGTTGAAGTCCTACGAGCAGTACTTC	CASSSLGQGLKSYEQYF
TRBV28	once	TRBJ2-1	TRBD2	TGTGCCAGCAGTTTATCAGGTAGCGGGACCCTTTCGGAGGAGCAGTTCTTC	CASSLSGSGTLSEEQFF
TRBV30	.	TRBJ1-1	.	TGTGCCTGGAGTTTTTGGGGGGGGAGGAACACTGAAGCTTTCTTT	CAWSFWGGRNTEAFF
TRBV25-1	.	TRBJ1-1	.	TGTGCCAGTGCGCCCCAGGCAGCCAACACTGAAGCTTTCTTT	CASAPQAANTEAFF
TRBV27	.	TRBJ2-5	.	TGTGCCAGCAGTCTGACAGGGCGGGGAGAGACCCAGTACTTC	CASSLTGRGETQYF
TRBV7-9	.	TRBJ1-1	TRBD1	TGTGCCAGCAGCTCCCGCAGGGGGATGAACACTGAAGCTTTCTTT	CASSSRRGMNTEAFF
TRBV4-3	.	TRBJ2-1	.	TGCGCCAGCAGCCAAGGCAGGGGCGGTTATGCTGAGCAGTTCTTC	CASSQGRGGYAEQFF
TRBV7-9	.	TRBJ1-3	.	TGTGCCAGCAGCTTAGTAAACTCTGGAAACACCATATATTTT	CASSLVNSGNTIYF
TRBV4-3	.	TRBJ2-3	.	TGCGCCAGCAGCCAAGATTACGGCGGGACCTCAGATACGCAGTATTTT	CASSQDYGGTSDTQYF
TRBV28	.	TRBJ1-5	.	TGTGCCAGCAGCCGCACAGGGAGTCAGCCCCAGCATTTT	CASSRTGSQPQHF
TRBV9	.	TRBJ1-4	.	TGTGCCAGCAGCGTCACTGCAACTAATGAAAAACTGTTTTTT	CASSVTATNEKLFF
TRBV19	.	TRBJ1-5	.	TGTGCCAGTAGATTAAGAGGACAGCCCCAGCATTTT	CASRLRGQPQHF
TRBV30	.	TRBJ1-6	.	TGTGCCTGCCCAAAACAGGGAGGGCTTTCACCCCTCCACTTT	CACPKQGGLSPLHF
TRBV28	.	TRBJ1-4	TRBD1	TGTGCCAGCAGTCCGGGACAGGGAATGGATGAAAAACTGTTTTTT	CASSPGQGMDEKLFF
TRBV5-1	.	TRBJ2-7	.	TGCGCCAGCAGCACCGCTCCTAGCACCCGAGAAGGAGAGCAGTACTTC	CASSTAPSTREGEQYF
TRBV28	.	TRBJ2-7	.	TGTGCCAGCAGTCTAATGGGACACTCTGAGAAGGAGCAGTACTTC	CASSLMGHSEKEQYF
TRBV2	.	TRBJ2-5	.	TGTGCCAGCAGTCGGGAGTGGGAAGCCCAAGAGACCCAGTACTTC	CASSREWEAQETQYF
TRBV4-1	.	TRBJ2-1	.	TGCGCCAGCAGCCCCGGGGTGGTCCTAGACCCCCTCTACAATGAGCAGTTCTTC	CASSPGVVLDPLYNEQFF
TRBV7-9	.	TRBJ1-1	.	TGTGCCAGCAGCTTAGACGGGGGGGAAGTCACTGAAGCTTTCTTT	CASSLDGGEVTEAFF
TRBV5-1	.	TRBJ2-2	.	TGCGCCAGCAGCAAGGACTACTCGGGCGGGGAGCTGTTTTTT	CASSKDYSGGELFF
TRBV7-8	.	TRBJ1-2	TRBD1	TGTGCCAGCAGCCCTAGGGACAGTTCTAACTATGGCTACACCTTC	CASSPRDSSNYGYTF
TRBV4-3	once	TRBJ2-1	TRBD2	TGCGCCAGCAGCCAGCTAGCGGGGGGGCCCTTGAATGAGCAGTTCTTC	CASSQLAGGPLNEQFF
TRBV30	.	TRBJ2-1	.	TGTGCCTGGAATGTGGTTGGGGGGGGCCCAGCCTACAATGAGCAGTTCTTC	CAWNVVGGGPAYNEQFF
TRBV6-5	.	TRBJ2-7	TRBD1	TGTGCCAGCAGTTACCCCCGACAGGGGACCTACGAGCAGTACTTC	CASSYPRQGTYEQYF
TRBV28	.	TRBJ2-6	TRBD1	TGTGCCAGCCGACGGGACAGGGGAATCTCTGGGGCCAACGTCCTGACTTTC	CASRRDRGISGANVLTF
TRBV10-3	.	TRBJ1-5	TRBD1	TGTGCCATCAGTGAGTCGTGGCAGGGGGCTGGTCAGCCCCAGCATTTT	CAISESWQGAGQPQHF
TRBV28	.	TRBJ2-7	TRBD1	TGTGCCACCATGCGGGACAGGGGGGCCCCCTACGAGCAGTACTTC	CATMRDRGAPYEQYF
TRBV5-1	.	TRBJ2-1	TRBD2	TGCGCCAGCAGCTTGCGGCGGGAGGCGTACAATGAGCAGTTCTTC	CASSLRREAYNEQFF
TRBV6-5	.	TRBJ2-7	.	TGTGCCAGCAGCAAACAGGGTCCCTACGAGCAGTACTTC	CASSKQGPYEQYF
TRBV19	.	TRBJ1-6	.	TGTGCCAGTAGACCGCCGGGACTGAATAATTCACCCCTCCACTTT	CASRPPGLNNSPLHF
TRBV30	.	TRBJ2-5	TRBD2	TGTGCCTCAAGACCCTGGGGACTAGCGGGTGGAGAGACCCAGTACTTC	CASRPWGLAGGETQYF
TRBV7-2	.	TRBJ2-7	TRBD2	TGTGCCAGCAGCTTAGCGAGCGGGGGATTCTACGAGCAGTACTTC	CASSLASGGFYEQYF
TRBV7-3	.	TRBJ1-6	TRBD1	TGTGCCAGCAGCTACCTAGACAGGGGCAAATCACCCCTCCACTTT	CASSYLDRGKSPLHF
TRBV29-1	.	TRBJ1-1	TRBD1	TGCAGCGCCGGACAGGCGAACACTGAAGCTTTCTTT	CSAGQANTEAFF
TRBV6-4	.	TRBJ2-1	TRBD2	TGTGCCAGCAGTGCGGGGACTAGCGGGGTCAATGAGCAGTTCTTC	CASSAGTSGVNEQFF
TRBV18	.	TRBJ1-1	TRBD1	TGTGCCAGCTCACCAAAACAGGGGGCAGCTGAAGCTTTCTTT	CASSPKQGAAEAFF
TRBV5-1	.	TRBJ2-1	.	TGCGCCAGCAGCTTGGCGACTAGCTACAATGAGCAGTTCTTC	CASSLATSYNEQFF
TRBV16	.	TRBJ2-7	.	TGTGCCAGCAGCCAACAGGGTGGGCCCTACGAGCAGTACTTC	CASSQQGGPYEQYF
TRBV10-3	.	TRBJ2-1	TRBD2	TGTGCCATTACTAGCGGGAGCTCCTACAATGAGCAGTTCTTC	CAITSGSSYNEQFF